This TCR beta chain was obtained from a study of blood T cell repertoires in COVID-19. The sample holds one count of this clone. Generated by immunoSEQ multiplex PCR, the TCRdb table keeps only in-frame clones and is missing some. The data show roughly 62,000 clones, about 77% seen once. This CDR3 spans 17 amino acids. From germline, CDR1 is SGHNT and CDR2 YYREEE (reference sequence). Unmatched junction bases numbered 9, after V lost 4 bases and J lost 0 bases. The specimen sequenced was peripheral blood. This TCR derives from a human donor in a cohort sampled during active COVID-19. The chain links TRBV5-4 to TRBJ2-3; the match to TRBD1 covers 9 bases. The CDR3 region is CASSPGTGSGSTDTQYF. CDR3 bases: TGTGCCAGCAGCCCCGGGACAGGGAGCGGGAGCACAGATACGCAGTATTTT.